These 27 T cell receptor beta chains came from one sample sequenced in a study of shared clonotypes between healthy human individuals. Repertoires were generated with immunoSEQ multiplex PCR, while TCRdb's copy carries only in-frame clones and drops some. The sample lists millions of clones, around nine tenths occurring once. Input material: naive CD4+ T cells sorted from blood. As for subset: CD45RA+ positively selected. These receptors originate from a man aged 18 to 29 in good health.

V and J are TRBV18 and TRBJ1-2; weak D call: TRBD1 (5 bases). V was pared by 1 base and J by 2 bases, with 14 bases between. CDR1 and CDR2 (germline): KGHSH, LQKENI. The CDR3 is 16 amino acids. CDR3 in DNA: TGTGCCAGCTCACCACAACGGACGGGGGAGAACTATGGCTACACCTTC. Protein: CASSPQRTGENYGYTF. The full variable domain, completed using reference TRBV18 and TRBJ1-2, is NAGVMQNPRHLVRRRGQEARLRCSPMKGHSHVYWYRQLPEEGLKFMVYLQKENIIDESGMPKERFSAEFPKEGPSILRIQQVVRGDSAAYFCASSPQRTGENYGYTFGSGTRLTVV.

This clone was found once. The rearrangement links TRBV11-2 to TRBJ2-5; D possibly corresponds to TRBD2 (5 bases). Germline loops: CDR1 SGHAT, CDR2 FQNNGV. Trimming removed 2 bases from V and 7 bases from J, with 14 bases in between. The CDR3 loop spans 14 amino acids. CDR3 DNA sequence: TGTGCCAGCAGCTTATCGTGGGTCCGGGGGACCCAGTACTTC. It yields the protein CASSLSWVRGTQYF.

With respect to this clone: The same CDR3 arises from other DNA sequences in this sample as well. The chain combines TRBV28 with TRBJ1-2, with TRBD1 matching over 8 bases. Germline CDR1 reads MDHEN; CDR2 reads SYDVKM. The trim removed 6 bases at V and 8 bases at J, leaving 8 bases unmatched. The CDR3 is 13 amino acids. The CDR3 loop reads CASSSGQGRGYTF. In nucleotides, the CDR3 is TGTGCCAGCAGCAGCGGACAGGGTCGGGGCTACACCTTC.

The V and J genes are TRBV9 and TRBJ2-2, with 7 bases aligning to TRBD1. The germline V gene has CDR1 SGDLS and CDR2 YYNGEE. V shed 0 bases, J shed 4 bases, and the junction held 6 bases outside the gene matches. The CDR3 has 16 amino acids. CDR3 nucleotides: TGTGCCAGCAGCGTAGCAAGGGGGCGAGCCACCGGGGAGCTGTTTTTT. It encodes CASSVARGRATGELFF.

CDR3 region: CASSRGTGRTEAFF. Written as DNA, the CDR3 is TGTGCCAGCAGCCGAGGGACAGGGCGGACTGAAGCTTTCTTT. The chain joins TRBV5-8 to TRBJ1-1, with 9 bases that match TRBD1. Germline V lookup: CDR1 SGHTS, CDR2 YDEGEE. The CDR3 has 14 residues. J gave up 5 bases and V 4 bases, and 6 bases lay outside the gene matches.

Points on this clone: Other DNA sequences in this specimen translate into the identical CDR3. The chain uses TRBV18 and TRBJ2-7; D is unresolved. Germline V gene lookup returns CDR1 KGHSH and CDR2 LQKENI. V lost 0 bases and J lost 0, with 6 bases in between. The CDR3 runs 14 residues. The CDR3 nucleotides read TGTGCCAGCTCACCACCCTCTTACTCCTACGAGCAGTACTTC. This sequence encodes CASSPPSYSYEQYF.

This clone was found once. This chain uses TRBV5-6 with TRBJ2-2; D ambiguous. The V gene lost 2 bases and the J gene lost 1 base, with 9 bases spanning the gap. This CDR3 is built from 15 residues. The V gene's germline CDR1 is SGHDT and CDR2 YYEEEE. The CDR3 loop reads CASSLAALNTGELFF. The CDR3 DNA reads TGTGCCAGCAGCTTAGCAGCTCTGAACACCGGGGAGCTGTTTTTT.

V is TRBV9 and J is TRBJ2-1, with 8 bases that match TRBD2. The germline V gene has CDR1 SGDLS and CDR2 YYNGEE. The CDR3 is 17 residues long. Trimming took 3 bases from V and 4 from J; bases not matched to a gene: 12. CDR3 sequence: CASSGMPGSGSYNEQFF. The CDR3 DNA follows: TGTGCCAGCAGCGGGATGCCGGGGAGCGGGAGTTACAATGAGCAGTTCTTC. Full variable domain (remainder filled in from reference TRBV9 and TRBJ2-1): DSGVTQTPKHLITATGQRVTLRCSPRSGDLSVYWYQQSLDQGLQFLIQYYNGEERAKGNILERFSAQQFPDLHSELNLSSLELGDSALYFCASSGMPGSGSYNEQFFGPGTRLTVL.

The gene calls are TRBV6-5 and TRBJ2-3; 8 nucleotides agree with TRBD2. V trimming: 4 bases; J trimming: 6 bases; junction bases outside the gene matches: 9. The germline V gene has CDR1 MNHEY and CDR2 SVGAGI. CDR3 length equals 15 residues. For the CDR3, the DNA is TGTGCCAGCAGTTTAGCGGGGTCAATCACTGATACGCAGTATTTT. Protein product: CASSLAGSITDTQYF.

The chain is built from TRBV7-9 and TRBJ2-2, with D possibly matching TRBD1 (6 bases). The CDR3 is 15 amino acids. CDR1 SEHNR and CDR2 FQNEAQ come from the germline V gene (reference sequence). V gave up 5 bases and J gave up 6 bases, with 16 bases separating them. The CDR3 spells CASSMREQGAGELFF. Written as DNA, the CDR3 is TGTGCCAGCAGCATGAGGGAACAGGGTGCCGGGGAGCTGTTTTTT. Complete variable domain (other parts from reference TRBV7-9 and TRBJ2-2): DTGVSQNPRHKITKRGQNVTFRCDPISEHNRLYWYRQTLGQGPEFLTYFQNEAQLEKSRLLSDRFSAERPKGSFSTLEIQRTEQGDSAMYLCASSMREQGAGELFFGEGSRLTVL.

This rearrangement joins TRBV14 to TRBJ1-1, with 7 nucleotides matching TRBD1. This CDR3 is 15 amino acids long. V gave up 0 bases and J gave up 7 bases; unmatched junction bases: 8. Per germline, CDR1 SGHDN and CDR2 FVKESK. As DNA, the CDR3 is TGTGCCAGCAGCCAAGATGGGATGACAGGGAGTGAAGCTTTCTTT. Protein sequence: CASSQDGMTGSEAFF.

The rearrangement uses TRBV6-5 and TRBJ2-1; 12 bases fit TRBD2. Looked up from germline, CDR1 is MNHEY and CDR2 is SVGAGI. V dropped 6 bases and J dropped 6; count of bases not matched to a gene: 6. The CDR3 sequence is 15 residues long. In DNA, the CDR3 is TGTGCCAGCAGCGAACGACTAGCGGGAGTCAATGAGCAGTTCTTC. Amino acids: CASSERLAGVNEQFF.

The V gene is TRBV19, the J gene TRBJ2-7; TRBD2 matches at 7 bases. This CDR3 comprises 14 residues. The germline CDR1 and CDR2 sequences are LNHDA and SQIVND (reference sequence). The junction had 1 base not matched to a gene; V was cut back by 0 bases and J by 2 bases. In DNA form, the CDR3 reads TGTGCCAGTAGTATAGACGGGACTACCTACGAGCAGTACTTC. Protein sequence: CASSIDGTTYEQYF.

This clone was seen only once. The rearrangement uses TRBV5-8 and TRBJ2-2; D gene unclear. The CDR3 covers 14 residues. Trimming left V 4 bases short and J 4 bases short, with 11 bases between. The germline CDR1 and CDR2 sequences are SGHTS and YDEGEE. The CDR3 DNA reads as TGTGCCAGCAGCCCTAACAGCTTCACCGGGGAGCTGTTTTTT. It encodes CASSPNSFTGELFF.

The rearrangement joins TRBV7-9 to TRBJ1-5; D unresolved. The V gene lost 5 bases and the J gene lost 7 bases, with 15 bases spanning the gap. CDR1 and CDR2 (germline): SEHNR, FQNEAQ (reference sequence). The CDR3 is 14 residues long. CDR3 region: CASSPLTFGQPQHF. The CDR3 bases are TGTGCCAGCAGCCCTCTCACATTCGGGCAGCCCCAGCATTTT.

This chain links TRBV10-3 with TRBJ1-2, with D perhaps TRBD1 (5 bases). Germline CDR1 and CDR2: ENHRY and SYGVKD. V lost 0 bases and J lost 4, with 15 bases in between. The CDR3 sequence is 16 residues long. CDR3 in amino acids: CAISESTGHTGYGYTF. For the CDR3, the DNA is TGTGCCATCAGTGAGTCGACGGGGCATACGGGCTATGGCTACACCTTC.

This clone was seen only a few times. This chain uses TRBV5-4 with TRBJ1-6, with 7 bases matching TRBD1. Germline V gene sequence: CDR1 SGHNT, CDR2 YYREEE (reference sequence). Trimming took 0 bases from V and 9 from J; bases not matched to a gene: 9. The CDR3 runs 16 residues. CDR3 sequence: CASSLEGTGVGSPLHF. The CDR3 coding sequence is TGTGCCAGCAGCTTGGAGGGCACAGGGGTGGGTTCACCCCTCCACTTT.

The CDR3 DNA follows: TGTGCCACCAGCAGAGGGTCGGGAAACACCATATATTTT. It specifies CATSRGSGNTIYF. The chain employs TRBV15 and TRBJ1-3; D remains unclear. The CDR3 extends over 13 amino acids. Germline V CDR1 and CDR2: LNHNV, YYDKDF (reference sequence). Deletions cut 1 base from V and 4 bases from J, with 5 bases between.

A few counts support this clone. The chain has TRBV30 and TRBJ1-5; a possible D gene is TRBD1 (6 bases). This CDR3 is 15 amino acids long. V was shortened by 3 bases and J by 4 bases, with 16 bases between the two germline ends. Looked up from germline, CDR1 is GTSNPN and CDR2 is SVGIG (reference sequence). As DNA, the CDR3 is TGTGCCTGGAGCGAGACAGGCGGCCTTAATCAGCCCCAGCATTTT. It encodes CAWSETGGLNQPQHF. Full variable domain (outside the CDR3, taken from reference TRBV30 and TRBJ1-5): SQTIHQWPATLVQPVGSPLSLECTVEGTSNPNLYWYRQAAGRGLQLLFYSVGIGQISSEVPQNLSASRPQDRQFILSSKKLLLSDSGFYLCAWSETGGLNQPQHFGDGTRLSIL.

This sequence joins TRBV6-5 and TRBJ2-7, with TRBD2 as a possible D gene (6 bases). There are 13 residues in the CDR3. Germline V gives CDR1 MNHEY, CDR2 SVGAGI. The ends were cut back, 5 bases at V and 3 bases at J, with 11 bases in the middle. The CDR3 loop is CASSRLGYYEQYF. The DNA for the CDR3 is TGTGCCAGCAGTCGACTAGGGTACTACGAGCAGTACTTC.

This sequence joins TRBV4-3 and TRBJ2-3; D is unclear. V was trimmed by 4 bases and J by 0 bases, leaving 5 bases between them. The CDR3 loop spans 13 amino acids. Per the germline V gene, CDR1 is LGHNA and CDR2 is YSLEER. The DNA of the CDR3 is TGCGCCAGCAGCCCCTGGAGCACAGATACGCAGTATTTT. It yields the protein CASSPWSTDTQYF.

The chain couples TRBV10-3 to TRBJ1-5; tentative D call: TRBD1 (5 bases). The germline gives CDR1 ENHRY, CDR2 SYGVKD. V was trimmed by 8 bases and J by 7 bases, leaving 15 bases between them. CDR3 length: 13 residues. The CDR3: CAIWDEGAQPQHF. The DNA of the CDR3 is TGTGCCATCTGGGACGAGGGAGCCCAGCCCCAGCATTTT.

The chain recombines TRBV11-2 with TRBJ1-2; D may be TRBD1 (5 bases). Trimming removed 1 base from V and 4 bases from J, with 13 bases in between. CDR3 length: 15 amino acids. Germline V lookup: CDR1 SGHAT, CDR2 FQNNGV. The CDR3 coding sequence is TGTGCCAGCAGCTTAGGTCCTGGGACCAGCTATGGCTACACCTTC. It translates to CASSLGPGTSYGYTF. Looking up the rest from reference TRBV11-2 and TRBJ1-2 gives the full variable domain: EAGVAQSPRYKIIEKRQSVAFWCNPISGHATLYWYQQILGQGPKLLIQFQNNGVVDDSQLPKDRFSAERLKGVDSTLKIQPAKLEDSAVYLCASSLGPGTSYGYTFGSGTRLTVV.

The J gene is TRBJ1-4, the V gene TRBV6-6; TRBD1 might be the D (5 bases). V shed 5 bases and J shed 15 bases, with 16 bases lying between them. The length of the CDR3 is 12 residues. Germline assignment: CDR1 MNHNY and CDR2 SVGAGI (reference sequence). The DNA for the CDR3 is TGTGCCAGCAGTAAAAACCGGGACGGATTGTTTTTT. This sequence encodes CASSKNRDGLFF.

The gene calls are TRBV6-5 and TRBJ2-7; 12 nucleotides match TRBD1. This CDR3 contains 16 residues. The V gene end was trimmed by 3 bases and the J gene end by 4 bases; junction bases not matched to a gene: 7. From germline, CDR1 is MNHEY and CDR2 SVGAGI. CDR3 sequence (DNA): TGTGCCAGCAGTTATCGCGGGACAGGGGGCTTTTACGAGCAGTACTTC. Translated, it gives CASSYRGTGGFYEQYF.

J is TRBJ1-3 and V is TRBV19; maybe TRBD1 (6 bases). Trimming left V 6 bases short and J 4 bases short, with 13 bases between. This CDR3 contains 14 residues. The germline CDR1 and CDR2 sequences are LNHDA and SQIVND (reference sequence). The CDR3 DNA sequence: TGTGCCAGTAGGCCAGGGGAAGCCGGAAACACCATATATTTT. Translation: CASRPGEAGNTIYF.

J is TRBJ2-7 and V is TRBV6-1; D gene uncertain. Germline V CDR1 and CDR2: MNHNS, SASEGT. The CDR3 runs to 12 residues. Between the trimmed V and J ends, which lost 6 bases and 3 bases, there was a span of 9 bases. CDR3 DNA sequence: TGTGCCAGCAGAACGACAAGCTACGAGCAGTACTTC. It translates to CASRTTSYEQYF.